Listed here is a single T cell receptor beta chain. The sample is drawn from a study of T cell responses to AZD1222 COVID-19 vaccine. Clones were sequenced by immunoSEQ multiplex PCR, and TCRdb holds only the in-frame ones, with some missing. Seen here are 150,000 to 200,000 clones, about 91% observed once, and the top ten hold approximately 1.2%. Germline lookup yields CDR1 LGHNA and CDR2 YSLEER. V lost 4 bases, J lost 0 bases, and 7 bases lay in between. This CDR3 region has 15 residues. Pooled together were second doses at about 4 or about 12 weeks. The receptor was derived from an adult who received the AZD1222 COVID-19 vaccine. This rearrangement joins TRBV4-3 to TRBJ2-6; D uncertain. The sample was peripheral blood, taken 28 days after the second AZD1222 dose. DNA of the CDR3: TGCGCCAGCAGCCCCGTAGCCTCTGGGGCCAACGTCCTGACTTTC. Its protein product is CASSPVASGANVLTF.